Sequencing of this T cell receptor (beta chain) was carried out in a study of CD8 T cells in Susac syndrome. Study-level findings and limits: TCR sequencing and HLA analysis covered a relatively small number of individuals.

Random hexamers were used to reverse transcribe the RNA input (about 0.45 to 1 ug). Amplification of TCR beta CDR3 was carried out by immunoSEQ multiplex PCR, which covered 54 Vbeta and 13 Jbeta segments. Using its own MiXCR run on the immunoSEQ multiplex PCR reads, TCRdb lists one record per CDR3 protein. The repertoire consists of a few hundred thousand distinct CDR3 sequences, with approximately 85% occurring once and the leading ten covering around 0.11%. Concerning this clonotype itself: Its antigen is unknown.

This CDR3 is 12 amino acids long. The germline V and J ends were trimmed by 3 bases and 8 bases, with 11 bases remaining between them. Germline V CDR1 and CDR2: SGDLS, YYNGEE. TEMRA cells were FACS-enriched, unlike CD8+ and CD4+ T cells, which were negatively isolated. The gene calls are TRBV9 and TRBJ1-2; perhaps TRBD1 as D (6 bases). This clonotype was obtained from a human donor with multiple sclerosis. Material for sequencing was CD8+ T cells from PBMCs. CDR3 sequence (DNA): TGTGCCAGCAGCGCAGGGGTAGCGGGCTACACCTTC. Translating it yields CASSAGVAGYTF. Combining the CDR3 with reference TRBV9 and TRBJ1-2 gives the whole variable domain DSGVTQTPKHLITATGQRVTLRCSPRSGDLSVYWYQQSLDQGLQFLIQYYNGEERAKGNILERFSAQQFPDLHSELNLSSLELGDSALYFCASSAGVAGYTFGSGTRLTVV.